These 6 T cell receptor beta chains share one sample of origin, sequenced in a study of PD-1 blockade in classical Hodgkin lymphoma. All patients relapsed after autologous stem cell transplantation, and brentuximab vedotin exposure varied. Using immunoSEQ multiplex PCR, the repertoire was profiled, and TCRdb retains in-frame clones only, with some absent. Seen here are around 150,000 clones, about 81% observed once, and the top ten hold 7.5% to 9.5%. The material was peripheral blood mononuclear cells (PBMCs), obtained before the second cycle of nivolumab. Source of these receptors: a human donor with classical Hodgkin lymphoma.

This rearrangement joins TRBV10-3 to TRBJ2-2; D is uncertain. This CDR3 is built from 13 residues. Between the trimmed V and J ends, which lost 7 bases and 4 bases, there was a span of 10 bases. Germline loops: CDR1 ENHRY, CDR2 SYGVKD. The DNA of the CDR3 is TGTGCCATCACCGAACATACCACCGGGGAGCTGTTTTTT. Translated: CAITEHTTGELFF.

This clone was seen only a few times. The chain has TRBV19 and TRBJ1-5; D not resolved. This CDR3 has 17 residues. CDR1 is LNHDA, CDR2 SQIVND, per germline (reference sequence). The ends were cut back, 2 bases at V and 1 base at J, with 15 bases in the middle. The DNA of the CDR3 is TGTGCCAGTAGTATAATTGGGATCACGGGGAGCAATCAGCCCCAGCATTTT. Translated: CASSIIGITGSNQPQHF.

The rearrangement links TRBV9 to TRBJ1-3; tentative D call: TRBD1 (5 bases). The CDR3 has 15 amino acids. Germline CDR1 SGDLS, CDR2 YYNGEE. V lost 4 bases and J 2 bases, leaving 13 bases between the germline ends. This CDR3 reads CASSPQTTAGNTIYF. The CDR3 nucleotides read TGTGCCAGCAGCCCTCAAACGACAGCTGGAAACACCATATATTTT.

This rearrangement joins TRBV11-2 to TRBJ1-1, with TRBD1 identical over 10 bases. Germline V lookup: CDR1 SGHAT, CDR2 FQNNGV. The CDR3 is 15 amino acids. V lost 5 bases, J lost 4 bases, and 7 bases stayed unmatched. For the CDR3, the DNA is TGTGCCAGCAGCCCGACAGGGGGCGCGGCCACTGAAGCTTTCTTT. Encoded protein: CASSPTGGAATEAFF. The variable domain in full, with the rest retrieved from reference TRBV11-2 and TRBJ1-1, is EAGVAQSPRYKIIEKRQSVAFWCNPISGHATLYWYQQILGQGPKLLIQFQNNGVVDDSQLPKDRFSAERLKGVDSTLKIQPAKLEDSAVYLCASSPTGGAATEAFFGQGTRLTVV.

The chain combines TRBV11-2 with TRBJ1-3; D is undetermined. V lost 4 bases, J lost 3 bases, and 16 bases lay in between. The CDR3 is 16 residues long. The germline V gene encodes CDR1 SGHAT and CDR2 FQNNGV. The CDR3 here is CASSSTSAVSGNTIYF. The CDR3 region has the DNA TGTGCCAGCAGCTCCACCTCGGCAGTGAGTGGAAACACCATATATTTT.

Concerning this clone: Within the sample, other DNA sequences also encode this same CDR3. The genes are TRBV7-2 and TRBJ2-7, with D uncertain. CDR3 length: 14 residues. Germline V CDR1 and CDR2: SGHTA, FQGNSA. V lost 5 bases and J lost 1, with 12 bases in between. Here the CDR3 DNA reads TGTGCCAGCAGCCCCGGGCCGGCTTCCTACGAGCAGTACTTC. Translation gives CASSPGPASYEQYF.